Following are 4 T cell receptor beta chains from one sample sequenced in a study of blood T cell repertoires in COVID-19. The protocol was immunoSEQ multiplex PCR, while the TCRdb copy is restricted to in-frame clones and leaves out a portion. This table holds around 240,000 clones, 85% to 90% found once. The specimen sequenced was PBMCs or T cells enriched from blood (not recorded which). The receptors were gathered from a man over 45 who had been exposed to COVID-19.

This clone was counted ten times or more. The chain's CDR3 is CAWTSGGESGANVLTF. CDR3 nucleotides: TGTGCCTGGACTAGCGGGGGGGAATCTGGGGCCAACGTCCTGACTTTC. The genes are TRBV30 and TRBJ2-6, with 12 bases matching TRBD2. After removal of 4 bases from V and 1 base from J, the junction contained 2 bases not matched to a gene. Per the germline V gene, CDR1 is GTSNPN and CDR2 is SVGIG (reference sequence). The CDR3 is 16 residues long.

V and J are TRBV7-3 and TRBJ2-1, with 12 bases aligning to TRBD2. Trimming took 5 bases from V and 6 from J; bases not matched to a gene: 5. The germline V gene encodes CDR1 SGHTA and CDR2 FQGTGA. The CDR3 is 15 residues long. The chain's CDR3 is CASSPGLAGFNEQFF. The CDR3 DNA reads as TGTGCCAGCAGCCCCGGACTAGCGGGATTCAATGAGCAGTTCTTC.

V usage is TRBV7-6 and J usage is TRBJ2-7; D is unclear. Deletions cut 0 bases from V and 6 bases from J, with 9 bases between. Germline values: CDR1 SGHVS, CDR2 FNYEAQ. This CDR3 is built from 13 residues. The CDR3: CASSLAPAGEQYF. The CDR3 DNA reads as TGTGCCAGCAGCTTAGCGCCAGCAGGCGAGCAGTACTTC.

The chain uses TRBV3-1 (or the pseudogene TRBV3-2) and TRBJ1-1; maybe TRBD1 (5 bases). The CDR3 consists of 12 residues. The ends were cut back, 3 bases at V and 4 bases at J, with 6 bases in the middle. Germline CDR1 and CDR2: LGHDT and YNNKEL (reference sequence). The CDR3 protein is CASSHGGTEAFF. The CDR3 DNA reads as TGTGCCAGCAGCCACGGGGGCACTGAAGCTTTCTTT.